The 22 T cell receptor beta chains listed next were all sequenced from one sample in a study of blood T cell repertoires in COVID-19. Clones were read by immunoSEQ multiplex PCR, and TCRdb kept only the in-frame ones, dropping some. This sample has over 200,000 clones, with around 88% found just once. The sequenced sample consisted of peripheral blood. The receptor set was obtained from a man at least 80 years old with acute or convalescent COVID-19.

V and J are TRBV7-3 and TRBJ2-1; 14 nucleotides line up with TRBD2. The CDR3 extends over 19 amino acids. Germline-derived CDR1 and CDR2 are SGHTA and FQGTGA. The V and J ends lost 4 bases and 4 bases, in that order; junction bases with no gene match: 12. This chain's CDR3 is CASSSSGTSGSKGYNEQFF. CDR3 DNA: TGTGCCAGCAGCTCTTCCGGGACTAGCGGGAGTAAGGGATACAATGAGCAGTTCTTC.

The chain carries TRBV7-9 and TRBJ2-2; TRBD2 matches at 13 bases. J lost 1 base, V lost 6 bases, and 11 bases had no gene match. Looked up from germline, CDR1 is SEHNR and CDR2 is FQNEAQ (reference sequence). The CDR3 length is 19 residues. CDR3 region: CASSTLRTSGRRNTGELFF. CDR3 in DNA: TGTGCCAGCAGTACTCTTCGGACTAGCGGGAGACGGAACACCGGGGAGCTGTTTTTT.

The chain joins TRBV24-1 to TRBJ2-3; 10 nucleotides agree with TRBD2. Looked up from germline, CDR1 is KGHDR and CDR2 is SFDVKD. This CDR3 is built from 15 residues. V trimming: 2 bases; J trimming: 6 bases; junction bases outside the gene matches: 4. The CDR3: CATSDSGTSEDTQYF. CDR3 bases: TGTGCCACCAGTGATTCCGGGACTAGCGAGGATACGCAGTATTTT.

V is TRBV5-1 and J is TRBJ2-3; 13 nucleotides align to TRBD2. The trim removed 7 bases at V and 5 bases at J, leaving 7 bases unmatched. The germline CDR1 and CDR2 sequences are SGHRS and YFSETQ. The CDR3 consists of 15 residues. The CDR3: CASGNGLAGVDTQYF. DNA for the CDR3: TGCGCCAGCGGTAACGGACTAGCGGGAGTAGATACGCAGTATTTT.

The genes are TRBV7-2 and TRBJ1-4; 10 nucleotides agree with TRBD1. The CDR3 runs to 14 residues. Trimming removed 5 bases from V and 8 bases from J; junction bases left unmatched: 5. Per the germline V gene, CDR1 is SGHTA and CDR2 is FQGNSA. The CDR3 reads CASSGQGGSEKLFF. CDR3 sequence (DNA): TGTGCCAGCAGCGGACAGGGGGGGTCGGAAAAACTGTTTTTT.

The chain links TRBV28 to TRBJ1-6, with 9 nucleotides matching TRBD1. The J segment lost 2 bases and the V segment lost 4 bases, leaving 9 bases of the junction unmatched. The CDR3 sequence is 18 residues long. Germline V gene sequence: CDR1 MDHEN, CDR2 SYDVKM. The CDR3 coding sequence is TGTGCCAGCAGTTCACCGGGACAGGGTGGAACCTATAATTCACCCCTCCACTTT. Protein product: CASSSPGQGGTYNSPLHF.

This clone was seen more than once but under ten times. The CDR3 here is CASSYSGITFQAFF. CDR3 nucleotide sequence: TGTGCCAGCAGTTACTCCGGGATAACTTTTCAAGCTTTCTTT. V is TRBV6-5 and J is TRBJ1-1; no clear D. This CDR3 region has 14 residues. Germline CDR1 reads MNHEY; CDR2 reads SVGAGI. V was shortened by 0 bases and J by 9 bases, with 14 bases between the two germline ends.

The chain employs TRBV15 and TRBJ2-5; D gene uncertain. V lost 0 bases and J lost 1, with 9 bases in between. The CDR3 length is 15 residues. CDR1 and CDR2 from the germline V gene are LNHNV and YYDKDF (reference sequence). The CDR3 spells CATSRDVGPQETQYF. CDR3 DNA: TGTGCCACCAGCAGAGATGTTGGGCCCCAAGAGACCCAGTACTTC.

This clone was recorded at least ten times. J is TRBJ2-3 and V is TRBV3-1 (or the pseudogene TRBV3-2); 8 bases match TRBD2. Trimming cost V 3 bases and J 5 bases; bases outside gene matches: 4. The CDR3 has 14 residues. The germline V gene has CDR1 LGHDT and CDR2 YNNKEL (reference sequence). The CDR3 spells CASSHGLAKDTQYF. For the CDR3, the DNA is TGTGCCAGCAGCCACGGACTAGCCAAAGATACGCAGTATTTT.

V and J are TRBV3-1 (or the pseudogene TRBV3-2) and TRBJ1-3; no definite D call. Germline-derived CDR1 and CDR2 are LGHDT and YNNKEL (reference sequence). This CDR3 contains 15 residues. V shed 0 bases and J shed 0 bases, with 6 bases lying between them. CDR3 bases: TGTGCCAGCAGCCAAGAATGGAGCTCTGGAAACACCATATATTTT. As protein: CASSQEWSSGNTIYF.

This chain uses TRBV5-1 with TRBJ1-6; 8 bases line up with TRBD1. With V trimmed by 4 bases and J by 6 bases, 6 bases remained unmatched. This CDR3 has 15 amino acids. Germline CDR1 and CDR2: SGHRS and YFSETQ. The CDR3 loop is CASSRDRGTNSPLHF. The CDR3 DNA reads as TGCGCCAGCAGCCGCGACAGGGGCACTAATTCACCCCTCCACTTT. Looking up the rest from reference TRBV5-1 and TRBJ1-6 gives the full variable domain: KAGVTQTPRYLIKTRGQQVTLSCSPISGHRSVSWYQQTPGQGLQFLFEYFSETQRNKGNFPGRFSGRQFSNSRSEMNVSTLELGDSALYLCASSRDRGTNSPLHFGNGTRLTVT.

The CDR3 reads CASSPRQGSGELFF. The DNA of the CDR3 is TGTGCCAGCAGTCCGAGACAGGGGAGTGGGGAGCTGTTTTTT. This rearrangement joins TRBV27 to TRBJ2-2; TRBD1 matches 8 bases. The CDR3 loop spans 14 amino acids. J was trimmed by 8 bases and V by 5 bases; bases with no gene match: 7. Germline V CDR1 and CDR2: MNHEY, SMNVEV (reference sequence).

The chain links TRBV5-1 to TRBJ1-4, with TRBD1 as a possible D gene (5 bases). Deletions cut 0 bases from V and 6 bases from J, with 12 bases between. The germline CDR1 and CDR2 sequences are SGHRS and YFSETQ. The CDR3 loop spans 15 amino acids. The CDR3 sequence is CASSLDQGGYEKLFF. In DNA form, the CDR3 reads TGCGCCAGCAGCTTGGATCAGGGTGGTTATGAAAAACTGTTTTTT.

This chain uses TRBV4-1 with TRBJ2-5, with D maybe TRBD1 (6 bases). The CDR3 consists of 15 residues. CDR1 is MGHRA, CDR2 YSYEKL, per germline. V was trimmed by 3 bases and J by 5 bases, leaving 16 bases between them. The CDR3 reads CASSQGATSRETQYF. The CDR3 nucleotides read TGCGCCAGCAGCCAGGGGGCAACTAGTAGGGAGACCCAGTACTTC.

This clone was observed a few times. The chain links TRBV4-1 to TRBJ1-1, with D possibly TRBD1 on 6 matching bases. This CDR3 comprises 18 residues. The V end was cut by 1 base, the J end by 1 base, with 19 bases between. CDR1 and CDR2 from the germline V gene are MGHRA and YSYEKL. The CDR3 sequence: CASSQAFTSGRGNTEAFF. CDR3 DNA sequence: TGCGCCAGCAGCCAAGCTTTCACCTCAGGCAGGGGGAACACTGAAGCTTTCTTT.

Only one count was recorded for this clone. The CDR3 sequence is CASSWDRSSNEQFF. For the CDR3, the DNA is TGTGCCAGCAGTTGGGACAGGTCTAGCAATGAGCAGTTCTTC. The chain is built from TRBV27 and TRBJ2-1, with 8 bases lining up with TRBD1. The CDR3 has 14 residues. CDR1 and CDR2 (germline): MNHEY, SMNVEV (reference sequence). The J segment lost 6 bases and the V segment lost 4 bases, leaving 5 bases of the junction unmatched.

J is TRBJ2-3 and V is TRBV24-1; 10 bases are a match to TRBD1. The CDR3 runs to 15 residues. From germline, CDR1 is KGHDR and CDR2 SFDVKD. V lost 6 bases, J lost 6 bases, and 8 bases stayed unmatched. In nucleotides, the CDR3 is TGTGCCACCAGTACGCGACAGGGGGCACAGGATACGCAGTATTTT. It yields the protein CATSTRQGAQDTQYF.

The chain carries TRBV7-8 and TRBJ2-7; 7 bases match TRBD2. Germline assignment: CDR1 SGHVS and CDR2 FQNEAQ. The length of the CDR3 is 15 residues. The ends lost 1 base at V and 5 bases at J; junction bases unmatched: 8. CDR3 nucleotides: TGTGCCAGCAGCTTAGTTGGTGTGGGAGGGGACGAGCAGTACTTC. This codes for CASSLVGVGGDEQYF. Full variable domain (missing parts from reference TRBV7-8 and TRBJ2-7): GAGVSQSPRYKVAKRGQDVALRCDPISGHVSLFWYQQALGQGPEFLTYFQNEAQLDKSGLPSDRFFAERPEGSVSTLKIQRTQQEDSAVYLCASSLVGVGGDEQYFGPGTRLTVT.

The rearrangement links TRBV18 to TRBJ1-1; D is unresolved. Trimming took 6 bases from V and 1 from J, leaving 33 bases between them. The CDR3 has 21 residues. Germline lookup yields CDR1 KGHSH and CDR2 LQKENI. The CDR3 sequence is CASSSIVPRPKTGKQNTEAFF. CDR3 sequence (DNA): TGTGCCAGCTCCTCGATAGTGCCTAGGCCGAAAACGGGAAAACAGAACACTGAAGCTTTCTTT.

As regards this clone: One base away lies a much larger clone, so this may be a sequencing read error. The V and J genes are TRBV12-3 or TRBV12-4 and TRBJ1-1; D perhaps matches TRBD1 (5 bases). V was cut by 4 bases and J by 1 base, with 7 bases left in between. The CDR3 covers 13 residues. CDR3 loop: CASSSGQNTEAFF. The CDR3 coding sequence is TGTGCCAGCAGTTCCGGACAGAACACTGAAGCTTTCTTT.

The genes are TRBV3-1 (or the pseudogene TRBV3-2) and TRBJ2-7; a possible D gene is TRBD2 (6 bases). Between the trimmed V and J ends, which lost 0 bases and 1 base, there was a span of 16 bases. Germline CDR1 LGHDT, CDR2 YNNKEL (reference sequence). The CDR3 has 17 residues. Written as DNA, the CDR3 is TGTGCCAGCAGCCAAGAAACACTAGCATATTCTTCCTACGAGCAGTACTTC. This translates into CASSQETLAYSSYEQYF.

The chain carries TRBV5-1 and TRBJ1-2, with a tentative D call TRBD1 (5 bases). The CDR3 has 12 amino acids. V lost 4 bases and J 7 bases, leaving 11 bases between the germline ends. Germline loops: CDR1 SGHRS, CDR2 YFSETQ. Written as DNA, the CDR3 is TGCGCCAGCAGCCCGCCGGGACTTGGCTACACCTTC. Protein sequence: CASSPPGLGYTF.